The 26 T cell receptor beta chains presented below share a single source sample, sequenced in a study of T cell repertoires in cytomegalovirus infection. TCRdb fed the reads into MiXCR, producing one record per CDR3 protein. The sample has a few hundred thousand distinct CDR3 sequences; around a tenth are singletons. Sample: PBMCs. The receptor source for this set is a human donor in good health (CMV status not recorded). Some clones in this sample may be carry-over from other donors' samples.

This clonotype was recorded many times. This chain joins TRBV12-3 or TRBV12-4 and TRBJ2-1, with 7 bases lining up with TRBD2. With 6 bases clipped from V and 0 bases from J, the junction kept 20 bases outside the gene matches. CDR3 length: 20 amino acids. The CDR3 DNA reads TGTGCCAGCAGACTAGGTGGGGCCTATAGTGGCGGGAGCTCCTACAATGAGCAGTTCTTC. The encoded protein is CASRLGGAYSGGSSYNEQFF.

The chain links TRBV5-1 to TRBJ1-2; a possible D gene is TRBD1 (5 bases). The germline CDR1 and CDR2 sequences are SGHRS and YFSETQ. Trimming pared 2 bases from V and 0 bases from J, leaving 14 bases between. CDR3 length equals 16 residues. Here the CDR3 reads CASSFPAGTSNYGYTF. CDR3 nucleotide sequence: TGCGCCAGCAGCTTTCCGGCAGGGACTTCTAACTATGGCTACACCTTC.

This clonotype was picked up many times. The rearrangement joins TRBV7-3 to TRBJ2-4; D might be TRBD1 or TRBD2, each matching 6 bases. The CDR3 length is 13 residues. V was shortened by 1 base and J by 10 bases, with 11 bases between the two germline ends. Germline V gives CDR1 SGHTA, CDR2 FQGTGA. The DNA for the CDR3 is TGTGCCAGCAGCTTAAGTAAGGGGGGAATTCAGTACTTC. It codes for CASSLSKGGIQYF. Full variable domain (missing parts from reference TRBV7-3 and TRBJ2-4): GAGVSQTPSNKVTEKGKYVELRCDPISGHTALYWYRQSLGQGPEFLIYFQGTGAADDSGLPNDRFFAVRPEGSVSTLKIQRTERGDSAVYLCASSLSKGGIQYFGAGTRLSVL.

The sample holds a few counts of this clonotype. J is TRBJ2-1 and V is TRBV6-2 or TRBV6-3; the match to TRBD2 covers 8 bases. Germline CDR1 reads MNHEY; CDR2 reads SVGEGT. The ends lost 8 bases at V and 9 bases at J; junction bases unmatched: 21. This CDR3 is built from 17 residues. CDR3 region: CASPGLDRNSNSCEQFF. The CDR3 nucleotides are TGTGCCAGCCCGGGACTAGATAGGAATAGCAATAGCTGTGAGCAGTTCTTC.

The table lists this clonotype with many counts. J is TRBJ1-2 and V is TRBV12-3 or TRBV12-4; weak D call: TRBD1 (6 bases). Trimming removed 5 bases from V and 5 bases from J, with 21 bases in between. CDR3 length: 16 amino acids. The CDR3 DNA is TGTGCCAGCAGTAGAGGGGGGACTAGGGATCGGTATGGCTACACCTTC. Translating gives CASSRGGTRDRYGYTF.

Regarding this clonotype: Possible read error: a much larger clone is one base away. The chain has TRBV7-2 and TRBJ2-7; 7 nucleotides line up with TRBD2. The CDR3 spans 13 residues. The germline CDR1 and CDR2 sequences are SGHTA and FQGNSA. CDR3 residues: CASSLGLGYEQNF. CDR3 DNA sequence: TGTGCCAGCAGCCTAGGACTAGGCTACGAGCAGAACTTC.

This clonotype was recorded at least ten times. The V gene is TRBV7-8, the J gene TRBJ2-5; 8 bases are shared with TRBD2. Germline V gene sequence: CDR1 SGHVS, CDR2 FQNEAQ. Trimming took 1 base from V and 1 from J; bases not matched to a gene: 8. The CDR3 totals 17 residues. The chain's CDR3 is CASSLVSGGEIQETQYF. The CDR3 DNA follows: TGTGCCAGCAGCTTAGTCTCCGGGGGGGAGATCCAAGAGACCCAGTACTTC.

This chain uses TRBV19 with TRBJ2-5; the match to TRBD1 covers 12 bases. Germline CDR1 is LNHDA and CDR2 is SQIVND (reference sequence). With 8 bases clipped from V and 2 bases from J, the junction kept 9 bases outside the gene matches. The CDR3 extends over 16 amino acids. This CDR3 is CASPQGDRGPQETQYF. For the CDR3, the DNA is TGTGCCAGTCCCCAGGGGGACAGGGGGCCACAAGAGACCCAGTACTTC.

Of note for this clonotype: One base away lies a much larger clone, so this may be a sequencing read error. The rearrangement joins TRBV7-3 to TRBJ2-6; D gene uncertain. Germline lookup yields CDR1 SGHTA and CDR2 FQGTGA. V was clipped by 4 bases and J by 4 bases, with 14 bases between them. The CDR3 consists of 16 residues. This chain's CDR3 is CASSSTILGGANVLTF. The CDR3 DNA follows: TGTGCCAGCAGCTCAACGATCCTTGGGGGGGCCAACGTCCTGACTTTC.

Many counts were recorded for this clonotype. This chain links TRBV7-2 with TRBJ1-6; D gene unclear. The CDR3 extends over 15 amino acids. V was pared by 5 bases and J by 5 bases, with 13 bases between. CDR1 SGHTA and CDR2 FQGNSA come from the germline V gene. The CDR3, as DNA: TGTGCCAGCAGCCCTAAGGGTCACGATAATTCACCCCTCCACTTT. Its translation is CASSPKGHDNSPLHF.

The chain couples TRBV12-3 or TRBV12-4 to TRBJ2-7; tentatively, D is TRBD1 (5 bases). Trimming left V 8 bases short and J 8 bases short, with 13 bases between. The CDR3 covers 11 residues. CDR3 sequence: CASALGAKQYF. The DNA for the CDR3 is TGTGCCAGCGCTTTAGGGGCGAAGCAGTACTTC.

The CDR3 region is CASMGSNSYNEQFF. Here the CDR3 DNA reads TGTGCCAGCATGGGCAGTAACTCCTACAATGAGCAGTTCTTC. The chain has TRBV12-3 or TRBV12-4 and TRBJ2-1; D gene ambiguous. V dropped 7 bases and J dropped 0 bases, with 10 bases sitting between them. The CDR3 is made up of 14 amino acids.

This clonotype was counted at least ten times. This chain connects TRBV19 to TRBJ2-1; maybe TRBD1 (6 bases). The germline V gene has CDR1 LNHDA and CDR2 SQIVND (reference sequence). The CDR3 spans 12 residues. V was pared by 4 bases and J by 7 bases, with 8 bases between. The chain's CDR3 is CASSTRGNEQFF. The CDR3, as DNA: TGTGCCAGTAGTACCAGGGGAAATGAGCAGTTCTTC.

V and J are TRBV15 and TRBJ1-1; TRBD1 is a possible D gene (6 bases). Trimming stripped 2 bases from V and 2 bases from J, with 9 bases between. Germline V gene sequence: CDR1 LNHNV, CDR2 YYDKDF (reference sequence). The CDR3 spans 14 residues. CDR3 coding DNA: TGTGCCACCAGCAGAAGGGGGGGTAACACTGAAGCTTTCTTT. Translation: CATSRRGGNTEAFF.

The chain has TRBV25-1 and TRBJ2-2; 7 positions agree with TRBD1. J gave up 7 bases and V 3 bases, and 11 bases lay outside the gene matches. CDR3 length equals 16 residues. Germline V gene sequence: CDR1 MGHDK, CDR2 SYGVNS. CDR3 in amino acids: CASSEVDTGVRGELFF. DNA for the CDR3: TGTGCCAGCAGTGAGGTGGACACAGGGGTCCGCGGGGAGCTGTTTTTT.

This clonotype showed up many times. J is TRBJ1-5 and V is TRBV6-2 or TRBV6-3, with D hard to call. The CDR3 runs to 15 residues. With 6 bases removed from V and 0 bases from J, the gap between germline ends came to 12 bases. Looked up from germline, CDR1 is MNHEY and CDR2 is SVGEGT. CDR3 loop: CASRRMRDSNQPQHF. The CDR3 DNA reads TGTGCCAGCAGGAGGATGAGGGATAGCAATCAGCCCCAGCATTTT.

The sample holds a few counts of this clonotype. The V call is TRBV7-2, the J call TRBJ1-2, with a tentative D call TRBD1 (5 bases). Germline CDR1 SGHTA, CDR2 FQGNSA. This CDR3 has 16 amino acids. Trimming stripped 3 bases from V and 1 base from J, with 15 bases between. The CDR3: CASSFPPRQRNYGYTF. Here the CDR3 DNA reads TGTGCCAGCAGCTTCCCCCCCCGACAGCGTAACTATGGCTACACCTTC.

The J gene is TRBJ2-3, the V gene TRBV12-3 or TRBV12-4; D is uncertain. The CDR3 totals 14 residues. V lost 10 bases to trimming and J lost 2 bases, with 16 bases between them. DNA for the CDR3: TGTGCCACCAAAGCCGGATTGAACACAGATACGCAGTATTTT. It yields the protein CATKAGLNTDTQYF.

This clonotype was counted many times. The V gene is TRBV2, the J gene TRBJ1-5, with TRBD1 as a possible D gene (5 bases). The CDR3 is made up of 16 amino acids. Trimming shortened V by 0 bases and J by 2 bases, and 11 bases separated the two germline ends. The germline V gene has CDR1 SNHLY and CDR2 FYNNEI. DNA of the CDR3: TGTGCCAGCAGTGAAGCGTGGGGGAGAGGCAATCAGCCCCAGCATTTT. It encodes CASSEAWGRGNQPQHF.

This clonotype was found a few times. One junction end disagrees with the germline gene, perhaps due to a read error. This chain joins TRBV13 and TRBJ1-1; 8 bases are shared with TRBD1. Germline V gene sequence: CDR1 PRHDT, CDR2 FYEKMQ (reference sequence). This CDR3 contains 14 residues. The CDR3 DNA sequence: TGCGCCAGCAGTCAGGGGGCGAATATGGGAGTAGCTTTCTTT. Amino acids: CASSQGANMGVAFF.

This clonotype showed up many times. The chain is built from TRBV24-1 and TRBJ2-7; 11 positions match TRBD2. Germline V gives CDR1 KGHDR, CDR2 SFDVKD. This CDR3 has 19 amino acids. The V gene end was trimmed by 0 bases and the J gene end by 5 bases; junction bases not matched to a gene: 14. CDR3 DNA sequence: TGTGCCACCAGTGATTTGCAAGGCCTGCCTAGCGGGGGGTTCCACGAGCAGTACTTC. Translating it yields CATSDLQGLPSGGFHEQYF.

This clonotype was seen many times. V usage is TRBV28 and J usage is TRBJ2-1, with D tentatively TRBD1 or TRBD2 (6 bases each). This CDR3 region has 13 residues. Germline CDR1 and CDR2: MDHEN and SYDVKM. V gave up 8 bases and J gave up 8 bases, with 16 bases separating them. CDR3 DNA sequence: TGTGCCAGCGGTGGGGGGCCCTTGGATGAGCAGTTCTTC. This codes for CASGGGPLDEQFF.

A remark on this clonotype: This may be a read error, as it is one base from a much larger clone. The DNA for the CDR3 is TGTGCCAGCAGCTCCTGGACCTCGGCTAACTATGGCCACACCTTC. Residues: CASSSWTSANYGHTF. The chain joins TRBV7-2 to TRBJ1-2, with unresolved D. The CDR3 is 15 residues long. From germline, CDR1 is SGHTA and CDR2 FQGNSA.

This clonotype has ten or more counts. The gene calls are TRBV7-2 and TRBJ2-2; D call uncertain. Trimming took 11 bases from V and 0 from J, leaving 13 bases between them. CDR3 length: 14 amino acids. Germline V lookup: CDR1 SGHTA, CDR2 FQGNSA. CDR3 sequence reads: CAALRTTNTGELFF. The DNA for the CDR3 is TGTGCCGCGTTGAGGACCACGAACACCGGGGAGCTGTTTTTT.

The V gene is TRBV7-9, the J gene TRBJ1-2; perhaps TRBD1 as D (6 bases). The V gene lost 6 bases and the J gene lost 6 bases, with 14 bases spanning the gap. The CDR3 runs to 13 residues. From germline, CDR1 is SEHNR and CDR2 FQNEAQ (reference sequence). As DNA, the CDR3 is TGTGCCAGCAGACCCCAGGGGTTGGATGGCTACACCTTC. This codes for CASRPQGLDGYTF.

In its sample, this clonotype was seen a few times. The rearrangement joins TRBV4-3 to TRBJ1-1; D uncertain. The CDR3 consists of 14 residues. CDR1 LGHNA and CDR2 YSLEER come from the germline V gene. Trimming cost V 0 bases and J 1 base, with 6 bases left between them. CDR3 bases: TGCGCCAGCAGCCAAGACCGCAGGAACACTGAAGCTTTCTTT. This codes for CASSQDRRNTEAFF.